Described below is a single TCR beta chain sequence and its context. These data originate in a study of CD8+CD57+ T cells in acquired aplastic anemia. The patients chosen for sequencing had shown expansion of CD8+CD57+ cells (detected by flow cytometry). Severe acquired aplastic anemia was present in all patients. Both TCR beta VDJ combination and CDR3 sequence profiling were carried out. Genomic DNA was the template for this profiling. TCRdb reprocessed the reads via MiXCR and lists one record per CDR3 protein. The repertoire holds 150,000 to 200,000 distinct CDR3 sequences, with 48% as singletons. The CDR3 totals 14 residues. The germline CDR1 and CDR2 sequences are SQVTM and ANQGSEA. Trimming stripped 3 bases from V and 7 bases from J, with 18 bases between.

The sequenced sample was sorted CD4+, CD8+, or CD8+CD57+ T cells (not recorded which) from PBMCs. This chain uses TRBV29-1 with TRBJ1-2, with TRBD1 as a possible D gene (6 bases). The sequence was collected from a human donor with aplastic anemia. The CDR3 DNA sequence: TGCAGCGTTGACCTGACAGGAGCCCCTTTTGGCTACACCTTC. It encodes CSVDLTGAPFGYTF.